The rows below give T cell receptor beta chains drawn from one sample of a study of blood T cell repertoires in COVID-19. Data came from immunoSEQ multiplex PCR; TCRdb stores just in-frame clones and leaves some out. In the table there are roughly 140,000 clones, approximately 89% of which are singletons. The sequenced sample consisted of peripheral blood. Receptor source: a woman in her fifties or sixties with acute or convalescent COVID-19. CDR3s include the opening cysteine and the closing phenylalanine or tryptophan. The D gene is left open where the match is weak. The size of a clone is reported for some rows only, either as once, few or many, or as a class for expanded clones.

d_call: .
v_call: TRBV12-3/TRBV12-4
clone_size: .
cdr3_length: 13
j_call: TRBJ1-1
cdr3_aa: CASSQEGYTEAFF
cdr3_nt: TGTGCCAGCAGTCAGGAGGGTTACACTGAAGCTTTCTTT

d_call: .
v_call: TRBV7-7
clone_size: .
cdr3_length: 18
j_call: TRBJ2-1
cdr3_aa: CASSPLRTTGAGGNEQFF
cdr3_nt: TGTGCTAGCAGCCCCCTGCGGACTACGGGAGCGGGTGGTAATGAGCAGTTCTTC

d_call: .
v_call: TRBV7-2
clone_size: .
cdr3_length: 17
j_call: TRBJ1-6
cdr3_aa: CASSLDVGSSYNSPLHF
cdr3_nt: TGTGCCAGCAGCTTAGATGTTGGGAGCTCCTATAATTCACCCCTCCACTTT

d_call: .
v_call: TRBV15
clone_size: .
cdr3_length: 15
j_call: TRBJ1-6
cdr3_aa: CATSPDQGANSPLHF
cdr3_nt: TGTGCCACCAGCCCAGACCAGGGTGCAAATTCACCCCTCCACTTT

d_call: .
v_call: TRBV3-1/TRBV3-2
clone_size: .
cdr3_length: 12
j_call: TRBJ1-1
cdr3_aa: CASSRGNGEAFF
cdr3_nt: TGTGCCAGCAGCAGGGGGAATGGTGAAGCTTTCTTT

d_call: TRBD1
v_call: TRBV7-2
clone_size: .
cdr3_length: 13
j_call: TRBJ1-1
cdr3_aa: CASSRDRGEEAFF
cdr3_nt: TGTGCCAGCAGCCGCGACAGGGGTGAAGAAGCTTTCTTT

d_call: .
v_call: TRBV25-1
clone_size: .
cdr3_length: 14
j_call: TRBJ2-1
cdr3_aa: CASSSPTGYNEQFF
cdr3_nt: TGTGCCAGCAGTTCCCCGACTGGATACAATGAGCAGTTCTTC

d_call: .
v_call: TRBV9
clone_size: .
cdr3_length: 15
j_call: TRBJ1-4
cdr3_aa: CASSSQGKGNEKLFF
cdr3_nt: TGTGCCAGCAGCTCACAGGGAAAGGGGAATGAAAAACTGTTTTTT

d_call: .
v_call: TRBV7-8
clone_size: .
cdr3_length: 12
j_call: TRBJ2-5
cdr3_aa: CASSRSYETQYF
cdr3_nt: TGTGCCAGCAGTAGGAGTTACGAGACCCAGTACTTC

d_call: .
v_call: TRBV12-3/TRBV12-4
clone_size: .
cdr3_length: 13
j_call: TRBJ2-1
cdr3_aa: CASSLDSPQEQFF
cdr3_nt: TGTGCCAGCAGTTTAGACAGTCCCCAGGAGCAGTTCTTC

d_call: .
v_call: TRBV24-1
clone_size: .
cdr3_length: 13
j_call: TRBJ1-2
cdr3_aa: CATSDLFPDGYTF
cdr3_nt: TGTGCCACCAGTGATTTGTTTCCCGATGGCTACACCTTC

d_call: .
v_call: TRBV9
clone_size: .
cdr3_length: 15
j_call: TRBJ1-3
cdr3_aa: CASSSQVTQGNTIYF
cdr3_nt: TGTGCCAGCAGCTCCCAGGTTACACAAGGAAACACCATATATTTT

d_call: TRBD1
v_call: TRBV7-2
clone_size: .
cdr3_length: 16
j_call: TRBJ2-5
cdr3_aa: CASSFPGQRGRETQYF
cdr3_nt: TGTGCCAGCAGCTTTCCGGGACAGAGGGGACGAGAGACCCAGTACTTC

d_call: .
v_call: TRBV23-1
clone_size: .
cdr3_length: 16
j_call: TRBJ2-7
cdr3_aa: CASSQSSGAASYEQYF
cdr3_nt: TGCGCCAGCAGTCAATCGAGTGGGGCGGCATCCTACGAGCAGTACTTC

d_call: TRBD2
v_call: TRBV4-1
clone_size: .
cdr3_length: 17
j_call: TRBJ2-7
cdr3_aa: CASSQEGPSGLPYEQYF
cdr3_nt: TGCGCCAGCAGCCAAGAAGGTCCTAGCGGACTACCCTACGAGCAGTACTTC

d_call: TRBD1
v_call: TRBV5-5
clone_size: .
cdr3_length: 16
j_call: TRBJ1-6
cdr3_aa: CASKSDRNGPLSPLHF
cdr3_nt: TGTGCCAGCAAGTCGGACAGGAACGGTCCATTATCACCCCTCCACTTT

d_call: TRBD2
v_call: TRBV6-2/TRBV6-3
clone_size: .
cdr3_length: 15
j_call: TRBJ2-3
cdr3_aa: CASSYELANTDTQYF
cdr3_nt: TGTGCCAGCAGTTACGAACTAGCGAACACAGATACGCAGTATTTT

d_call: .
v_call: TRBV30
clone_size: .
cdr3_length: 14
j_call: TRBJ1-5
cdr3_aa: CAWSMRGGNQPQHF
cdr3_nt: TGTGCCTGGAGTATGAGGGGGGGTAATCAGCCCCAGCATTTT

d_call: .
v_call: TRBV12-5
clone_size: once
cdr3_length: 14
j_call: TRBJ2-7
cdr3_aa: CASGWSVTSYEQYF
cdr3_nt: TGTGCTAGTGGTTGGTCGGTCACGAGTTACGAGCAGTACTTC

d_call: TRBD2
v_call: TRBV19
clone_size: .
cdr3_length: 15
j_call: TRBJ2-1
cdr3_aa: CASSISGSSYNEQFF
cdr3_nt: TGTGCCAGTAGTATCAGCGGGAGCTCCTACAATGAGCAGTTCTTC